This entry describes one T cell receptor beta chain. This clonotype was detected a few times. Its recognized antigen is unknown. There are no base qualities to consult, and no much larger clone falls within one base. The sample is drawn from a study of identical twins (dated by TCRdb to about 2016). Concerning the study at large: To test whether fetal clonotypes persist, the study used deep sequencing on TCR alpha and beta repertoires from monozygotic twins, unrelated adults of various ages, and cord blood. To rule out contamination, the twin experiments were replicated at different times with different library preparation protocols. Study-wide findings and limitations: Abundant cord blood beta clonotypes carried fewer insertions; young adult naive repertoires showed a weaker similar trend, while memory repertoires showed none. Compared with coincidental sharing between unrelated individuals, an excess of low generation-probability sequences was observed among out-of-frame TCR alpha sequences shared between twins. In beta out-of-frame sequences, excess twin sharing was weaker, because having fewer shared sequences lowered the signal-to-noise ratio. Invariant T cells such as MAIT and iNKT could partly confound zero-insertion analyses, although diverse VJ usage argued against such confounding for most clonotypes. Conclusions relied on cross-sectional statistical analysis, since the same donors could not be followed over many years. Recombination models systematically underestimated out-of-frame TCR alpha sharing in monozygotic twins but agreed with sharing between unrelated individuals.

Via the germline V gene, CDR1 is SGHDN and CDR2 FVKESK. From the cysteine through the phenylalanine, the CDR3 covers 14 amino acids. Just CDR3 DNA is preserved here, 42 bases in frame from base 1. V is reduced by 1 base and J by 5 bases, leaving a spacing of 11 bases between them. Library construction relied on 5' RACE. The data were produced on an Illumina HiSeq 2000. Template switching added a universal primer binding site, and the final cDNA carried a unique molecular identifier that allowed TCR cDNA molecules to be counted accurately. Specific primers in the conserved constant-segment region were used to synthesize first-strand cDNA for the TCR alpha and beta chains. To control for contamination, each cDNA library was double barcoded with a SMART-Mk sample barcode plus Illumina barcodes. TruSeq adapter sequences and Illumina sample barcodes were added in two successive PCR steps. The Illumina HiSeq platform was used with custom primers to sequence TCR alpha and beta cDNA libraries. Regarding the original processing steps: MiGEC was used to process raw reads and extract unique molecular identifiers, and MiXCR was used to find CDR3 positions. Recombination models were inferred per individual with the repgenHMM and IGoR tools using an EM algorithm. Shared clonotype analysis was performed with the tcR package in R, normalizing sharing by the product of cloneset sizes. To study raw recombination without the effects of thymic and clonal selection, out-of-frame nonproductive sequences were analyzed. Using fastp at Q25 and MiXCR, TCRdb reprocessed the public reads and kept productive beta chains. Rows with one shared CDR3 protein collapse into an entry with the most common genes and DNA. These V and J calls originate from TCRdb's pipeline instead of the authors' own analysis. Here the sample has about 1.7 million distinct CDR3 sequences; about 32% occur a single time. Roughly 0.3% of the sample is held by the ten biggest clonotypes.

Every donor was a healthy Caucasian. Sample: cord blood. The clonotype comes from a newborn girl in good health. In this chain, TRBV14 is recombined with TRBJ1-2; possibly the D gene is TRBD1, per 6 matching bases. The encoded CDR3 is CASSQVYRAYGYTF. The DNA reads as follows: TGTGCCAGCAGCCAAGTGTACAGGGCGTATGGCTACACCTTC.